This T cell receptor (beta chain) was recovered during a study of identical twins. Findings of the study overall: There were fewer insertions in abundant cord blood beta clonotypes, but memory repertoires showed no such pattern. Models predicted too little out-of-frame TCR alpha sharing in monozygotic twins. Conclusions came from cross-sectional statistical analysis, not from following the same donors.

TCRdb re-derived calls from the 5' RACE reads in MiXCR, one entry per CDR3 protein. The repertoire holds under 300,000 distinct CDR3 sequences, with 12% as singletons. The V segment lost 3 bases and the J segment 7 bases; nucleotides outside the gene matches: 7. The germline V gene encodes CDR1 SGHTA and CDR2 FQGNSA. CDR3 length equals 14 residues. All donors comprised healthy Caucasians. With regard to this clonotype: The antigen is undetermined.

These data also featured in a second study, about yellow fever vaccine responses in identical twins.

The TCR originated in a woman aged 18-35 years in good health. Sequenced input: memory (CD45RO+) T cells sorted from blood. V is TRBV7-2 and J is TRBJ1-1; 8 bases fit TRBD1. The DNA of the CDR3 is TGTGCCAGCAGCTTCCGGACAGGGAGTGATGAAGCTTTCTTT. Amino acid sequence: CASSFRTGSDEAFF.